What follows are 26 T cell receptor beta chains derived from one specimen sequenced in a study of T cell responses to AZD1222 COVID-19 vaccine. The table came from immunoSEQ multiplex PCR; TCRdb's copy has only in-frame clones and leaves some out. Of fewer than 250,000 clones listed, about 92% were seen once; the top ten hold roughly 1%. Sequenced material: peripheral blood, taken on day 0 of MenACWY control vaccination. The receptors stem from an adult in good health.

The chain joins TRBV2 to TRBJ1-5, with a weak D call TRBD1 (5 bases). Trimming left V 8 bases short and J 5 bases short, with 13 bases between. This CDR3 comprises 13 residues. Germline-derived CDR1 and CDR2 are SNHLY and FYNNEI. The CDR3 spells CASGGNWDQPQHF. CDR3 nucleotide sequence: TGTGCCAGCGGGGGGAACTGGGATCAGCCCCAGCATTTT.

The rearrangement joins TRBV2 to TRBJ1-5; the D is unclear. Looked up from germline, CDR1 is SNHLY and CDR2 is FYNNEI. Trimming removed 7 bases from V and 0 bases from J, with 7 bases in between. The CDR3 is 13 amino acids. The CDR3 coding sequence is TGTGCCAGCATGACCGATAGCAATCAGCCCCAGCATTTT. Protein: CASMTDSNQPQHF.

The CDR3, as DNA: TGTGCCAGCAGCCTGAGGACAGGGCCCGTGGGAAAACTGTTTTTT. This sequence encodes CASSLRTGPVGKLFF. J is TRBJ1-4 and V is TRBV3-1 (or the pseudogene TRBV3-2); 8 nucleotides match TRBD1. CDR3 length: 15 residues. Germline lookup yields CDR1 LGHDT and CDR2 YNNKEL (reference sequence). Unmatched junction bases numbered 11, after V lost 4 bases and J lost 10 bases.

The V call is TRBV5-1, the J call TRBJ2-6; TRBD1 matches at 7 bases. CDR3 length: 17 amino acids. Germline CDR1 and CDR2: SGHRS and YFSETQ. V shed 0 bases, J shed 0 bases, and the junction held 3 bases outside the gene matches. In DNA, the CDR3 is TGCGCCAGCAGCTTGGACAGGGGAAGCTCTGGGGCCAACGTCCTGACTTTC. This sequence encodes CASSLDRGSSGANVLTF.

The chain joins TRBV27 to TRBJ2-7; the D gene is possibly TRBD2 (5 bases). The CDR3 length is 15 residues. With 2 bases removed from V and 4 bases from J, the gap between germline ends came to 15 bases. The germline CDR1 and CDR2 sequences are MNHEY and SMNVEV (reference sequence). The CDR3 region has the DNA TGTGCCAGCAGTTTAGTGAGGGCTTCCAATTACGAGCAGTACTTC. Translation gives CASSLVRASNYEQYF.

The chain employs TRBV6-5 and TRBJ1-5, with D uncertain. Germline V gives CDR1 MNHEY, CDR2 SVGAGI. CDR3 length: 11 amino acids. V gave up 8 bases and J gave up 7 bases, with 9 bases separating them. The DNA of the CDR3 is TGTGCCAGCGGACTTGGGCAGCCCCAGCATTTT. Its protein product is CASGLGQPQHF.

The chain is built from TRBV7-8 and TRBJ2-2; no clear D. CDR1 SGHVS and CDR2 FQNEAQ come from the germline V gene. The CDR3 is 11 amino acids. The V gene lost 5 bases and the J gene lost 6 bases, with 4 bases spanning the gap. CDR3: CASSPPGELFF. The CDR3 coding sequence is TGTGCCAGCAGCCCACCCGGGGAGCTGTTTTTT. The full variable domain, completed using reference TRBV7-8 and TRBJ2-2, is GAGVSQSPRYKVAKRGQDVALRCDPISGHVSLFWYQQALGQGPEFLTYFQNEAQLDKSGLPSDRFFAERPEGSVSTLKIQRTQQEDSAVYLCASSPPGELFFGEGSRLTVL.

V usage is TRBV6-6 and J usage is TRBJ2-1; possible D gene TRBD1, 7 bases. V was cut by 4 bases and J by 6 bases, with 13 bases left in between. CDR1 and CDR2 (germline): MNHNY, SVGAGI (reference sequence). This CDR3 is 14 amino acids long. The CDR3: CASSWGDRPNEQFF. CDR3 nucleotide sequence: TGTGCCAGCAGTTGGGGGGACAGACCCAATGAGCAGTTCTTC.

V usage is TRBV10-1 and J usage is TRBJ1-6; maybe TRBD1 (5 bases). The CDR3 totals 15 residues. Trimming left V 3 bases short and J 9 bases short, with 15 bases between. From germline, CDR1 is WNHNN and CDR2 SYGVQD (reference sequence). CDR3 in amino acids: CASSESGLRGSPLHF. CDR3 nucleotides: TGCGCCAGCAGTGAATCGGGACTGAGGGGTTCACCCCTCCACTTT.

V usage is TRBV18 and J usage is TRBJ2-7, with no clear D. Germline V gene data show CDR1 as KGHSH and CDR2 as LQKENI. Trimming removed 6 bases from V and 6 bases from J, with 15 bases in between. This CDR3 is built from 13 residues. For the CDR3, the DNA is TGTGCCAGCTCCAAGATGGAAAGGGTCGAGCAGTACTTC. Protein sequence: CASSKMERVEQYF.

The V call is TRBV5-6, the J call TRBJ1-1; tentatively, D is TRBD1 (6 bases). The CDR3 sequence is 14 residues long. CDR1 and CDR2 from the germline V gene are SGHDT and YYEEEE. Trimming took 1 base from V and 3 from J, leaving 10 bases between them. This CDR3 reads CASSLRGGHTEAFF. The CDR3 DNA follows: TGTGCCAGCAGCTTGAGGGGGGGGCACACTGAAGCTTTCTTT.

This rearrangement joins TRBV20-1 to TRBJ2-5; no clear D. The germline V gene has CDR1 DFQATT and CDR2 SNEGSKA (reference sequence). The CDR3 consists of 10 residues. Trimming left V 1 base short and J 5 bases short, with 2 bases between. The CDR3 DNA sequence: TGCAGTGCTAGAGCGGAGACCCAGTACTTC. Its protein product is CSARAETQYF.

The CDR3 loop reads CASSLGTETYEQYF. CDR3 coding DNA: TGCGCCAGCAGCTTGGGGACGGAAACCTACGAGCAGTACTTC. The V and J genes are TRBV5-1 and TRBJ2-7, with D unclear. The length of the CDR3 is 14 residues. Per the germline V gene, CDR1 is SGHRS and CDR2 is YFSETQ. Trimming stripped 0 bases from V and 2 bases from J, with 9 bases between.

This rearrangement joins TRBV6-6 to TRBJ1-1; D is perhaps TRBD1 (5 bases). V shed 7 bases and J shed 5 bases, with 14 bases lying between them. Germline V gene sequence: CDR1 MNHNY, CDR2 SVGAGI (reference sequence). CDR3 size: 13 residues. DNA for the CDR3: TGTGCCAGCACCCCCCGGGGCTTGACTGAAGCTTTCTTT. It codes for CASTPRGLTEAFF.

V and J are TRBV5-4 and TRBJ1-2, with TRBD1 matching over 9 bases. CDR1 is SGHNT, CDR2 YYREEE, per germline (reference sequence). The junction had 6 bases not matched to a gene; V was cut back by 2 bases and J by 4 bases. This CDR3 has 15 amino acids. CDR3 sequence: CASSFGQGQTYGYTF. The CDR3 DNA sequence: TGTGCCAGCAGCTTTGGACAGGGGCAGACCTATGGCTACACCTTC.

This rearrangement joins TRBV28 to TRBJ1-4, with D hard to call. This CDR3 is 14 amino acids long. V lost 6 bases and J 8 bases, leaving 16 bases between the germline ends. From germline, CDR1 is MDHEN and CDR2 SYDVKM. In DNA, the CDR3 is TGTGCCAGCAGCCTTGGCTCCCTGAGAGAAAAACTGTTTTTT. Encoded protein: CASSLGSLREKLFF.

This clone was found once. The chain couples TRBV5-5 to TRBJ1-3, with 8 bases lining up with TRBD1. CDR1 and CDR2 from the germline V gene are SGHKS and YYEKEE (reference sequence). The ends lost 4 bases at V and 1 base at J; junction bases unmatched: 10. This CDR3 is built from 17 residues. The CDR3 region has the DNA TGTGCCAGCAGCCAGCAAACCACAGGGGGATCTGGAAACACCATATATTTT. This encodes CASSQQTTGGSGNTIYF.

The chain carries TRBV5-4 and TRBJ2-3, with 12 bases identical to TRBD1. This CDR3 contains 17 residues. CDR1 SGHNT and CDR2 YYREEE come from the germline V gene (reference sequence). V shed 0 bases and J 1 base; nucleotides not matched to a gene: 3. In nucleotides, the CDR3 is TGTGCCAGCAGCTTGGGGGGACAGGGGGCCGGCACAGATACGCAGTATTTT. It encodes CASSLGGQGAGTDTQYF.

The chain has TRBV5-1 and TRBJ2-3; 10 nucleotides line up with TRBD1. The CDR3 has 17 amino acids. From germline, CDR1 is SGHRS and CDR2 YFSETQ. Germline trimming cut 0 bases from V and 1 base from J; bases unmatched to any gene: 5. CDR3 protein: CASSLGQGAPGTDTQYF. The CDR3, as DNA: TGCGCCAGCAGCTTGGGACAGGGGGCACCGGGCACAGATACGCAGTATTTT.

The rearrangement joins TRBV7-9 to TRBJ2-2; maybe TRBD1 (5 bases). CDR1 and CDR2 (germline): SEHNR, FQNEAQ (reference sequence). The CDR3 totals 14 residues. V lost 2 bases, J lost 6 bases, and 10 bases lay in between. The CDR3 nucleotides read TGTGCCAGCAGCTTATTGGCAGGGTCCGGGGAGCTGTTTTTT. Amino acids: CASSLLAGSGELFF.

The V gene is TRBV4-1, the J gene TRBJ1-6; D is perhaps TRBD1 (6 bases). The CDR3 has 15 amino acids. Trimming took 5 bases from V and 10 from J, leaving 18 bases between them. Germline V lookup: CDR1 MGHRA, CDR2 YSYEKL. Here the CDR3 reads CASSALYRVDSPLHF. DNA of the CDR3: TGCGCCAGCAGCGCACTATACAGGGTTGACTCACCCCTCCACTTT.

V is TRBV29-1 and J is TRBJ2-1; 9 bases fit TRBD1. Trimming removed 8 bases from V and 3 bases from J; junction bases left unmatched: 11. Germline-derived CDR1 and CDR2 are SQVTM and ANQGSEA. The CDR3 spans 15 residues. CDR3 residues: CSPMVRTGVYNEQFF. The CDR3 coding sequence is TGCAGCCCGATGGTAAGGACAGGGGTCTACAATGAGCAGTTCTTC.

V usage is TRBV5-4 and J usage is TRBJ1-6; no definite D call. CDR3 length: 13 amino acids. Germline V gives CDR1 SGHNT, CDR2 YYREEE (reference sequence). The germline V and J ends were trimmed by 10 bases and 9 bases, with 17 bases remaining between them. The CDR3 protein is CAVQLTPSSPLHF. The CDR3 nucleotides are TGTGCCGTGCAGCTGACCCCCAGTTCACCCCTCCACTTT.

The J gene is TRBJ1-1, the V gene TRBV4-1; D gene unclear. The CDR3 covers 15 residues. V was trimmed by 0 bases and J by 5 bases, leaving 13 bases between them. CDR1 is MGHRA and CDR2 is YSYEKL in the germline V gene. The CDR3 DNA reads as TGCGCCAGCAGCCAAGATTCGGCCTCGGGGACTGAAGCTTTCTTT. Protein sequence: CASSQDSASGTEAFF.

V and J are TRBV30 and TRBJ2-1; the match to TRBD2 covers 10 bases. The CDR3 sequence is 12 residues long. Trimming at V came to 3 bases and at J to 10 bases, leaving 3 bases not matched to a gene. Germline V gives CDR1 GTSNPN, CDR2 SVGIG (reference sequence). The CDR3 protein is CAWSVSGGEQFF. CDR3 DNA: TGTGCCTGGAGCGTTAGCGGGGGGGAGCAGTTCTTC.

This clone was seen just once. The chain combines TRBV18 with TRBJ1-3, with 8 bases lining up with TRBD1. Germline V lookup: CDR1 KGHSH, CDR2 LQKENI. The CDR3 spans 17 residues. Trimming removed 3 bases from V and 0 bases from J; junction bases left unmatched: 7. CDR3 in amino acids: CASSPRDRPFSGNTIYF. CDR3 nucleotides: TGTGCCAGCTCACCTAGGGACAGGCCCTTCTCTGGAAACACCATATATTTT.